This T cell receptor beta chain was identified during a study of regulatory T cells in long-lasting Graves disease. CDR3 length: 17 residues. V lost 1 base, J lost 2 bases, and 12 bases lay in between. CDR1 is LNHNV and CDR2 is YYDKDF in the germline V gene (reference sequence). In building TCR beta libraries, iRepertoire HTBI primers were used together with Arm-PCR of CDR3 regions. TCRdb processed the multiplex PCR reads anew with MiXCR; each CDR3 protein has one entry. Among 350,000 to 500,000 distinct CDR3 sequences, about a sixth were seen once, and the ten largest hold roughly 10%. Time point in this sample: newly diagnosed GD, antithyroid drugs for less than 3 months. From RNA extracted from PBMCs, the TCR library was made. These same data were also listed under a study on T cells in Graves' hyperthyroidism and ophthalmopathy. As reported in that work: HTBI primers were employed in a first-round RT-PCR of the TCR CDR3.

The sample was peripheral blood mononuclear cells (PBMCs), taken at new diagnosis, from a patient treated with antithyroid drugs. This chain uses TRBV15 with TRBJ2-6, with no clear D. The sequence derives from a woman in her 30s with Graves disease. The DNA for the CDR3 is TGTGCCACCAGCAGAGTGAGGTCTGGGGCTGGGGCCAACGTCCTGACTTTC. This sequence encodes CATSRVRSGAGANVLTF. Combining the CDR3 with reference TRBV15 and TRBJ2-6 gives the whole variable domain DAMVIQNPRYQVTQFGKPVTLSCSQTLNHNVMYWYQQKSSQAPKLLFHYYDKDFNNEADTPDNFQSRRPNTSFCFLDIRSPGLGDTAMYLCATSRVRSGAGANVLTFGAGSRLTVL.